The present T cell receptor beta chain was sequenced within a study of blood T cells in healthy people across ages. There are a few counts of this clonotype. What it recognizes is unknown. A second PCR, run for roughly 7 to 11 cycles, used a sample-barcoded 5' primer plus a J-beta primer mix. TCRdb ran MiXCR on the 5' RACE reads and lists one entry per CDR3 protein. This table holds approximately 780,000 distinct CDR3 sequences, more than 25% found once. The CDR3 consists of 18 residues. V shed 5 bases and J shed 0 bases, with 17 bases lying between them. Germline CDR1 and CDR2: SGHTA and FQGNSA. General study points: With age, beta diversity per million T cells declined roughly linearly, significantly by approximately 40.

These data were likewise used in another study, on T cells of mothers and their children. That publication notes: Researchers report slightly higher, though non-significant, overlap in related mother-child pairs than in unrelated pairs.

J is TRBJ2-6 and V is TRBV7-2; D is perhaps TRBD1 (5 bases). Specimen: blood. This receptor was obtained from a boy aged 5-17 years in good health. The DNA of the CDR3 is TGTGCCAGCAGCCAAGAACCGACAGATTACTCTGGGGCCAACGTCCTGACTTTC. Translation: CASSQEPTDYSGANVLTF.